These T cell receptor beta chains were read from a single sample in a study of blood T cell repertoires in COVID-19. Data came from immunoSEQ multiplex PCR; TCRdb stores just in-frame clones and leaves some out. The sample holds about 400,000 clones, around nine tenths seen once. The sequencing sample was made of peripheral blood. The receptors stem from a human donor in a cohort sampled during active COVID-19. The CDR3 runs from the conserved cysteine through the conserved F or W. A D gene is named only where the DNA matches it firmly. Not every row has a clone size; where given, it reads once, few, many or a size class.

TRBJ2-5,.,.,TRBV11-3,CASSLTRDHGVQETQYF,TGTGCCAGCAGCTTAACCCGCGATCACGGGGTCCAAGAGACCCAGTACTTC
TRBJ2-3,.,.,TRBV30,CAWGGRVADTQYF,TGTGCCTGGGGAGGACGGGTGGCGGATACGCAGTATTTT
TRBJ2-3,TRBD2,.,TRBV3-1/TRBV3-2,CASSLPGGPGTQYF,TGTGCCAGCAGCCTTCCGGGGGGGCCTGGTACGCAGTATTTT
TRBJ2-5,TRBD2,.,TRBV3-1/TRBV3-2,CASSQTLLASERETQYF,TGTGCCAGCAGCCAAACCCTACTAGCGTCGGAGAGAGAGACCCAGTACTTC
TRBJ2-1,.,.,TRBV21-1,CASSKERRGSYNEQFF,TGTGCCAGCAGCAAAGAAAGGAGGGGCTCCTACAATGAGCAGTTCTTC
TRBJ2-7,.,.,TRBV3-1/TRBV3-2,CASSQGPEGALEQYF,TGTGCCAGCAGCCAAGGCCCGGAGGGGGCCCTGGAGCAGTACTTC
TRBJ2-2,TRBD2,.,TRBV5-6,CASRRGRNTGELFF,TGTGCCAGCAGGCGGGGGAGGAACACCGGGGAGCTGTTTTTT
TRBJ2-7,TRBD2,.,TRBV2,CASRGPGGRKSPYEQYF,TGTGCCAGCAGGGGACCGGGAGGGCGGAAAAGCCCCTACGAGCAGTACTTC
TRBJ2-7,.,.,TRBV29-1,CRPPFFAKPKYEQYF,TGCAGGCCCCCGTTCTTCGCCAAACCTAAGTACGAGCAGTACTTC
TRBJ1-1,.,.,TRBV28,CASRTFEVAEAFF,TGTGCCAGCAGGACCTTCGAGGTCGCTGAAGCTTTCTTT
TRBJ2-1,TRBD1,.,TRBV27,CASSLMGQGAFKEQFF,TGTGCCAGCAGTTTAATGGGACAGGGGGCGTTTAAGGAGCAGTTCTTC
TRBJ2-1,.,.,TRBV6-6,CASVSYSYNEQFF,TGTGCCAGCGTTTCCTACTCCTACAATGAGCAGTTCTTC
TRBJ1-4,TRBD1,.,TRBV19,CASSIQGVDEKLFF,TGTGCCAGTAGTATTCAGGGGGTGGATGAAAAACTGTTTTTT
TRBJ2-5,TRBD1,.,TRBV3-1/TRBV3-2,CASSQDPGQGGETQYF,TGTGCCAGCAGCCAAGACCCGGGACAGGGAGGAGAGACCCAGTACTTC
TRBJ1-4,TRBD1,.,TRBV5-1,CASSYTVGTEEKLFF,TGCGCCAGCAGCTATACCGTTGGGACAGAAGAAAAACTGTTTTTT
TRBJ1-2,.,.,TRBV7-9,CASSLARLGYTF,TGTGCCAGCAGCTTAGCACGCCTAGGCTACACCTTC
TRBJ1-1,.,few,TRBV3-1/TRBV3-2,CASSQAGRGPEAFF,TGTGCCAGCAGCCAAGCCGGGAGGGGCCCTGAAGCTTTCTTT
TRBJ1-5,.,.,TRBV28,CASSLRTDLSPQHF,TGTGCCAGCAGCCTTAGGACAGATCTCTCCCCCCAGCATTTT
TRBJ2-3,.,.,TRBV3-1/TRBV3-2,CASSTGIRDTDTQYF,TGTGCCAGCAGCACAGGGATTAGGGACACAGATACGCAGTATTTT
TRBJ1-1,TRBD1,.,TRBV4-1,CASSQDRGYMNTEAFF,TGCGCCAGCAGCCAAGACAGGGGGTACATGAACACTGAAGCTTTCTTT
TRBJ1-4,.,.,TRBV28,CASSLRGATNEKLFF,TGTGCCAGCAGTTTAAGGGGCGCAACTAATGAAAAACTGTTTTTT
TRBJ2-5,TRBD1,.,TRBV6-1,CASSEFGTGRETQYF,TGTGCCAGCAGTGAGTTTGGGACAGGGAGAGAGACCCAGTACTTC
TRBJ1-5,TRBD1,.,TRBV6-2/TRBV6-3,CASSSGTGNQPQHF,TGTGCCAGCAGCTCCGGGACAGGCAATCAGCCCCAGCATTTT
TRBJ1-1,.,once,TRBV7-8,CATRLSWGNENTEAFF,TGTGCCACCCGCCTGAGCTGGGGCAACGAGAACACTGAAGCTTTCTTT
TRBJ2-2,.,.,TRBV3-1/TRBV3-2,CASSQVGGENTGELFF,TGTGCCAGCAGCCAAGTCGGCGGGGAGAACACCGGGGAGCTGTTTTTT
TRBJ2-1,TRBD2,.,TRBV11-1,CASSSGLAGEQFF,TGTGCCAGCAGCTCGGGACTAGCAGGCGAGCAGTTCTTC
TRBJ2-1,.,.,TRBV11-2,CASSPTSSRPYEQFF,TGTGCCAGCAGCCCTACTAGCTCACGACCCTATGAGCAGTTCTTC
TRBJ2-3,.,.,TRBV13,CASSPQLNGDTQYF,TGTGCCAGCAGCCCCCAGTTGAACGGGGATACGCAGTATTTT
TRBJ2-6,.,.,TRBV5-1,CASSPPVLSGANVLTF,TGCGCCAGCAGCCCTCCTGTACTTTCTGGGGCCAACGTCCTGACTTTC
TRBJ2-1,TRBD2,once,TRBV5-1,CASSQRLAASYNEQFF,TGCGCCAGCAGCCAACGACTAGCGGCCTCCTACAATGAGCAGTTCTTC
TRBJ1-1,.,.,TRBV30,CAWSVTAFTEAFF,TGTGCCTGGAGTGTAACAGCCTTCACTGAAGCTTTCTTT
TRBJ2-2,TRBD1,.,TRBV3-1/TRBV3-2,CASSQGGTAVTDTGELFF,TGTGCCAGCAGCCAAGGAGGGACAGCCGTTACGGACACCGGGGAGCTGTTTTTT
TRBJ1-2,TRBD1,.,TRBV7-2,CASSFRQGNYGYTF,TGTGCCAGCAGCTTCCGACAGGGAAACTATGGCTACACCTTC
TRBJ2-5,TRBD2,.,TRBV11-2,CASSLGGGGPATTYF,TGTGCCAGCAGCTTAGGTGGGGGAGGGCCTGCTACGACGTACTTC
TRBJ2-7,TRBD2,.,TRBV28,CASSLGGLADRSYEQYF,TGTGCCAGCAGTTTAGGTGGACTAGCGGATCGATCCTACGAGCAGTACTTC
TRBJ2-1,TRBD2,.,TRBV7-2,CASSLWAAGVYNEQFF,TGTGCCAGCAGCTTGTGGGCAGCGGGGGTCTACAATGAGCAGTTCTTC
TRBJ1-4,.,.,TRBV2,CASSGQGEKLFF,TGTGCCAGCAGTGGGCAGGGTGAAAAACTGTTTTTT
TRBJ1-1,.,.,TRBV28,CASSSETPHDSSGAFF,TGTGCCAGCAGTTCAGAAACCCCCCACGACAGTTCAGGAGCTTTCTTT
TRBJ2-7,TRBD2,once,TRBV5-1,CASSSRILAGGGEQYF,TGCGCCAGCAGCTCCCGGATACTAGCGGGAGGGGGGGAGCAGTACTTC